This passage covers 19 T cell receptor beta chains from one sample sequenced in a study of cytomegalovirus exposure and HLA in healthy donors (TCRdb year 2017). Receptors were amplified or captured by the immunoSEQ multiplex PCR assay. Here the immuneACCESS table is served through TCRdb, limited to in-frame sequences with V and J called. Missing clones are a known gap in these copies; in checked studies unresolved V genes cover under half, and the rest lacks a known reason. The sample records more than 60,000 clones, 95% to 96% of which are singletons. The top ten clonotypes cover roughly 4.3% of the sample. Sequencing was done on a sample of PBMCs. These receptors were obtained from a woman aged 18-30 years in good health and CMV-seropositive.

This chain connects TRBV2 to TRBJ2-5; D is possibly TRBD2 (5 bases). The germline V and J ends were trimmed by 6 bases and 7 bases, with 18 bases remaining between them. The CDR3 sequence is 14 residues long. Looked up from germline, CDR1 is SNHLY and CDR2 is FYNNEI. The CDR3 spells CASSYSDGAGTQYF. The CDR3, as DNA: TGTGCCAGCAGCTACTCCGACGGTGCGGGGACCCAGTACTTC.

The chain combines TRBV12-5 with TRBJ1-5; 7 bases line up with TRBD1. Germline V lookup: CDR1 LGHNT, CDR2 FRNRAP. V shed 4 bases and J 4 bases; nucleotides not matched to a gene: 4. This CDR3 has 14 amino acids. The CDR3 sequence: CASGWQGGNQPQHF. The CDR3 nucleotides read TGTGCTAGTGGTTGGCAGGGGGGAAATCAGCCCCAGCATTTT.

The chain carries TRBV28 and TRBJ2-6, with 7 positions matching TRBD1. With V trimmed by 4 bases and J by 0 bases, 15 bases remained unmatched. The CDR3 loop spans 20 amino acids. The germline V gene encodes CDR1 MDHEN and CDR2 SYDVKM. The CDR3 nucleotides read TGTGCCAGCAGTTCTTTTCCTATGACAGGGTTACGCTCTGGGGCCAACGTCCTGACTTTC. Its protein is CASSSFPMTGLRSGANVLTF.

The V and J genes are TRBV5-6 and TRBJ2-7; the match to TRBD2 covers 11 bases. This CDR3 is 14 amino acids long. The trim removed 4 bases at V and 2 bases at J, leaving 2 bases unmatched. Germline values: CDR1 SGHDT, CDR2 YYEEEE. The CDR3 DNA reads as TGTGCCAGCAGCCCGGGACTAGCGGCCTACGAGCAGTACTTC. Translating it yields CASSPGLAAYEQYF.

This chain links TRBV5-1 with TRBJ2-1, with D perhaps matching TRBD1 (6 bases). The CDR3 consists of 14 residues. Germline V gene data show CDR1 as SGHRS and CDR2 as YFSETQ. Trimming shortened V by 7 bases and J by 7 bases, and 18 bases separated the two germline ends. The CDR3 bases are TGCGCCAGCGGTCTCTCAGACAGGCTAAATGAGCAGTTCTTC. Translation: CASGLSDRLNEQFF.

J is TRBJ2-4 and V is TRBV29-1, with 8 bases that match TRBD1. V was clipped by 6 bases and J by 3 bases; unmatched bases: 10. The CDR3 totals 15 residues. The germline gives CDR1 SQVTM, CDR2 ANQGSEA. The CDR3 region is CSVNTGGKVKNIQYF. Written as DNA, the CDR3 is TGCAGCGTGAACACAGGGGGAAAGGTCAAAAACATTCAGTACTTC.

The rearrangement links TRBV5-4 to TRBJ2-7, with TRBD2 matching 12 bases. The CDR3 runs to 13 residues. The trim removed 5 bases at V and 7 bases at J, leaving 4 bases unmatched. Germline-derived CDR1 and CDR2 are SGHNT and YYREEE (reference sequence). The CDR3 here is CASRLAGGGEQYF. CDR3 nucleotides: TGTGCCAGCAGACTAGCGGGAGGCGGGGAGCAGTACTTC.

The chain has TRBV9 and TRBJ2-7; D may be TRBD2 (6 bases). This CDR3 is built from 13 residues. The V end lost 4 bases, the J end lost 6 bases, and 14 bases lay between the germline ends. CDR1 and CDR2 (germline): SGDLS, YYNGEE. As DNA, the CDR3 is TGTGCCAGCAGCCCACGACTAGATGCCGAGCAGTACTTC. This encodes CASSPRLDAEQYF.

The chain links TRBV19 to TRBJ1-5, with D unclear. CDR3 length: 14 amino acids. CDR1 is LNHDA, CDR2 SQIVND, per germline (reference sequence). Trimming removed 2 bases at V and 0 bases at J, with 5 bases between. The chain's CDR3 is CASSISYSNQPQHF. Written as DNA, the CDR3 is TGTGCCAGTAGTATATCTTATAGCAATCAGCCCCAGCATTTT.

The genes are TRBV19 and TRBJ2-1; D might be TRBD2 (6 bases). V was cut by 5 bases and J by 10 bases, with 18 bases left in between. CDR1 and CDR2 (germline): LNHDA, SQIVND (reference sequence). This CDR3 contains 14 residues. The CDR3 region has the DNA TGTGCCAGTAGTTTGGGACTGACGAGTGGCGAGCAGTTCTTC. It yields the protein CASSLGLTSGEQFF.

The V call is TRBV6-6, the J call TRBJ2-1; 8 bases match TRBD2. The CDR3 covers 15 residues. Trimming took 6 bases from V and 2 from J; bases not matched to a gene: 6. Germline V gives CDR1 MNHNY, CDR2 SVGAGI (reference sequence). CDR3 nucleotide sequence: TGTGCCAGCAGCAAACTTAGCGGGACCTACAATGAGCAGTTCTTC. The encoded protein is CASSKLSGTYNEQFF.

The gene calls are TRBV28 and TRBJ2-1, with D uncertain. Trimming shortened V by 6 bases and J by 3 bases, and 12 bases separated the two germline ends. The germline CDR1 and CDR2 sequences are MDHEN and SYDVKM. This CDR3 comprises 14 residues. CDR3 residues: CASSYATGYNEQFF. In DNA, the CDR3 is TGTGCCAGCAGCTACGCAACCGGCTACAATGAGCAGTTCTTC. The full variable domain, completed using reference TRBV28 and TRBJ2-1, is DVKVTQSSRYLVKRTGEKVFLECVQDMDHENMFWYRQDPGLGLRLIYFSYDVKMKEKGDIPEGYSVSREKKERFSLILESASTNQTSMYLCASSYATGYNEQFFGPGTRLTVL.

The chain couples TRBV5-6 to TRBJ2-1; 9 positions match TRBD1. Germline V gene lookup returns CDR1 SGHDT and CDR2 YYEEEE. With 1 base clipped from V and 6 bases from J, the junction kept 5 bases outside the gene matches. This CDR3 comprises 15 residues. The CDR3, as DNA: TGTGCCAGCAGCTTGCGCGGACAGGGGAGCAATGAGCAGTTCTTC. Translation gives CASSLRGQGSNEQFF.

This chain uses TRBV28 with TRBJ1-5, with TRBD1 matching 8 bases. Trimming removed 7 bases from V and 5 bases from J; junction bases left unmatched: 16. CDR1 is MDHEN and CDR2 is SYDVKM in the germline V gene. The CDR3 is 17 residues long. The CDR3 sequence: CASIPTLGAGGYQPQHF. CDR3 coding DNA: TGTGCCAGCATCCCCACGTTGGGGGCAGGGGGCTATCAGCCCCAGCATTTT.

The chain couples TRBV7-8 to TRBJ2-3, with D hard to call. Germline CDR1 reads SGHVS; CDR2 reads FQNEAQ. The V and J ends lost 0 bases and 0 bases respectively, with 10 bases between them. The CDR3 length is 16 residues. CDR3 nucleotide sequence: TGTGCCAGCAGCTTAGCCGACTTCTCTAGCACAGATACGCAGTATTTT. As protein: CASSLADFSSTDTQYF.

V and J are TRBV19 and TRBJ1-3; possible D gene TRBD1, 5 bases. V was pared by 6 bases and J by 4 bases, with 13 bases between. The CDR3 runs 14 residues. Germline CDR1 reads LNHDA; CDR2 reads SQIVND (reference sequence). The CDR3 reads CASSRVGAGNTIYF. As DNA, the CDR3 is TGTGCCAGTAGCAGGGTCGGTGCCGGAAACACCATATATTTT.

The rearrangement links TRBV2 to TRBJ1-2; the match to TRBD1 covers 7 bases. V lost 11 bases, J lost 8 bases, and 20 bases stayed unmatched. The germline V gene has CDR1 SNHLY and CDR2 FYNNEI. CDR3 length equals 15 residues. The CDR3 sequence is CAGDRDSASFGGYTF. Here the CDR3 DNA reads TGTGCCGGTGACAGGGATTCCGCAAGTTTCGGAGGCTACACCTTC.

The chain uses TRBV9 and TRBJ2-7, with D maybe TRBD1 (6 bases). CDR1 and CDR2 from the germline V gene are SGDLS and YYNGEE. The CDR3 extends over 15 amino acids. The V gene lost 4 bases and the J gene lost 0 bases, with 14 bases spanning the gap. CDR3 sequence (DNA): TGTGCCAGCAGCTTAGCCGGGACAAACTCCTACGAGCAGTACTTC. Amino acids: CASSLAGTNSYEQYF. The full variable domain, its missing parts supplied by reference TRBV9 and TRBJ2-7, is DSGVTQTPKHLITATGQRVTLRCSPRSGDLSVYWYQQSLDQGLQFLIQYYNGEERAKGNILERFSAQQFPDLHSELNLSSLELGDSALYFCASSLAGTNSYEQYFGPGTRLTVT.

The chain combines TRBV11-2 with TRBJ1-5; 9 bases match TRBD1. In germline, CDR1 is SGHAT, CDR2 FQNNGV. The length of the CDR3 is 16 residues. The ends lost 1 base at V and 3 bases at J; junction bases unmatched: 4. The CDR3 spells CASSLGGQGLNQPQHF. CDR3 bases: TGTGCCAGCAGCTTAGGCGGACAGGGGCTCAATCAGCCCCAGCATTTT.